The source of this T cell receptor beta chain is a study of blood T cells in healthy people across ages (dated by TCRdb to between 2015 and 2016). Concerning the study at large: In model experiments, roughly one uniquely barcoded TCR beta cDNA molecule per two T cells was captured by template switching. Two additional independent replicas of 1 million unique cDNA reads from the same blood draw were analyzed for two donors (one aged 18 to 29 and one aged 80 or older). To avoid experimental bias, donors of different ages were distributed randomly across sequencing lanes. Using deep sequencing normalized with unique cDNA molecular identifiers, the study measured how TCR beta repertoire diversity changes with age. Four age groups were formed from the donors: young (average 16 years), middle-aged (just under 40), aged (around 62) and long-lived (approximately 78). What the research found in general, with its limitations: Because profiling used bulk unsorted PBMCs, naive and antigen-experienced compartments could not be compared conclusively. Observed TCR beta diversity correlated strongly with the percentage of naive T cells measured by flow cytometry. Donor CMV infection status was unknown, potentially confounding age-related changes in expanded clonotypes. As age increased, observed TCR beta diversity per million T cells dropped in a roughly linear way, and a significant reduction was already evident by age 40. Compared with the aged group, more naive CD4+ T cells, fewer expanded clones and increased TCR diversity were shown by the long-lived group, suggesting age selection. Estimates of total diversity based on one million sequenced T cells were regarded as lower bounds and as underestimates.

The library was generated by 5' RACE. Sequencer: Illumina HiSeq 2500. A second PCR of 7 to 11 cycles was run with a J-beta primer mix and a sample-barcoded 5' primer. A unique molecular identifier was introduced onto each TCR beta cDNA molecule by a template-switch 5' adaptor carrying 12 random nucleotides. Each sample yielded at least 3 million CDR3-containing paired-end reads. First-strand cDNA was synthesized from all RNA with the Mint cDNA synthesis kit, primed by a TRBC-specific oligonucleotide. After uracil-DNA glycosylase treatment, a first 18-cycle PCR used universal primers M1SS and BC2_uni_R on all cDNA. The authors processed their data as follows. For normalization, 1 million high-quality reads were randomly selected from each sample, with every read carrying a distinct molecular identifier. Reads sharing molecular identifiers were discarded rather than binned into consensus sequences. MiTCR, set to a Q25 quality threshold and the strictest error-elimination algorithm, was used for CDR3 identification, clonotype clustering and error correction. A nonparametric unseen species model with Euler transformation was used to estimate a lower bound on total TCR beta diversity. Starting from the raw public reads, TCRdb applied fastp trimming at Q25, assembled clones with MiXCR and retained in-frame beta chains. CDR3 protein sequences are deduplicated, and each keeps its most common genes and DNA. The authors' filters were not applied to this entry. For this sample there are about 900,000 distinct CDR3 sequences; approximately 65% appear just once. Jointly, the top ten make up around a quarter of the sample.

Donors were 39 systemically healthy Caucasian individuals from Russia aged 6 to 90 years. Ten milliliters of peripheral blood were drawn from each donor into EDTA-treated Vacutainer tubes. Ficoll-Paque density-gradient centrifugation was used to isolate PBMCs, with at least 7 million per sample. Trizol reagent was used to extract total RNA from the PBMCs, yielding at least 6 micrograms per sample. For every donor, flow cytometry on a PBMC aliquot measured the percentage of naive CD45RAhigh/CD27high T cells. Concerning this clonotype: What this receptor recognizes is not known. No quality values exist for individual bases; no much larger clone is one base distant.

The source material was blood. The clonotype originates from a man aged 25-45 years in good health.

The sequenced DNA: TGTGCCACCGGTGGGGGCAATGAGCAGTTCTTC. Protein translation: CATGGGNEQFF. The chain couples TRBV14 to TRBJ2-1; the D region is possibly TRBD1 or TRBD2, each matching across 5 bases. There are 11 amino acids in the CDR3, from cysteine to phenylalanine inclusive. Solely the CDR3 DNA is kept, with 33 bases framed from the first base. The V and J ends are trimmed by 10 bases and 6 bases, leaving 10 bases between them. According to the germline V gene, CDR1 reads SGHDN and CDR2 reads FVKESK. When the CDR3 is completed using the reference TRBV14 and TRBJ2-1 genes on either side, the full variable domain is EAGVTQFPSHSVIEKGQTVTLRCDPISGHDNLYWYRRVMGKEIKFLLHFVKESKQDESGMPNNRFLAERTGGTYSTLKVQPAELEDSGVYFCATGGGNEQFFGPGTRLTVL.